Sequencing of this T cell receptor beta chain was carried out in a study of blood T cells in healthy people across ages. V lost 0 bases and J lost 0, with 4 bases in between. Germline CDR1 is LGHNA and CDR2 is YSLEER. This CDR3 is built from 14 residues. A second about 7 to 11 cycle PCR used barcoded and J-beta primers. TCRdb reprocessed the 5' RACE reads with MiXCR, giving one entry per CDR3 protein. The sample yields approximately 800,000 distinct CDR3 sequences, around 62% seen once. This clonotype came up a few times. The TCR was taken from a man aged 30 to 45 in good health. Sequenced sample: blood. The chain carries TRBV4-3 and TRBJ2-3; no definite D call. The CDR3 DNA is TGCGCCAGCAGCCAAGATATAAGCACAGATACGCAGTATTTT. Translating gives CASSQDISTDTQYF.